These 16 T cell receptor beta chains share one sample of origin, sequenced in a study of vaccination and CD4 T cells after COVID-19. The Oncomine TCR Beta short-read assay generated sequence data from the DNA of cultured CD4+ T cells. TCRdb used MiXCR to reprocess the PCR reads, holding one entry per CDR3 protein. The data contain 15,000 to 16,000 distinct CDR3 sequences, around 66% of them singletons. Treatment reported: approximately 9-day PBMC culture with coronavirus spike peptide pools or control peptides (ViraFEST assay). The antigens of these receptors remain unknown. Sequences were obtained from CD4+ T cells from blood, cultured in vitro. These receptors originate from a human donor who had recovered from COVID-19.

The V gene is TRBV2, the J gene TRBJ2-2, with TRBD1 matching over 7 bases. This CDR3 has 15 residues. Germline CDR1 and CDR2: SNHLY and FYNNEI. V lost 7 bases and J lost 5; bases outside the gene matches: 10. CDR3 protein: CASTPTGLGTGELFF. As DNA, the CDR3 is TGTGCCAGCACCCCGACAGGGCTGGGGACCGGGGAGCTGTTTTTT.

V and J are TRBV6-1 and TRBJ1-5; TRBD1 agrees at 11 bases. V gave up 3 bases and J gave up 4 bases; unmatched junction bases: 2. The length of the CDR3 is 15 residues. CDR1 MNHNS and CDR2 SASEGT come from the germline V gene. For the CDR3, the DNA is TGTGCCAGCAGTGACCGGGACAGGGGGAATCAGCCCCAGCATTTT. Protein sequence: CASSDRDRGNQPQHF.

This clonotype has a handful of counts. The chain employs TRBV6-5 and TRBJ2-2, with a weak D call TRBD1 (5 bases). CDR1 and CDR2 from the germline V gene are MNHEY and SVGAGI. Trimming took 2 bases from V and 6 from J, leaving 13 bases between them. This CDR3 has 15 amino acids. The CDR3 reads CASSYHRPIAGELFF. In DNA, the CDR3 is TGTGCCAGCAGTTACCACAGGCCGATAGCCGGGGAGCTGTTTTTT.

This chain uses TRBV6-5 with TRBJ1-5; perhaps TRBD1 as D (5 bases). The V gene's germline CDR1 is MNHEY and CDR2 SVGAGI. The CDR3 has 15 residues. The V end was cut by 4 bases, the J end by 1 base, with 11 bases between. This CDR3 reads CASSLGASSNQPQHF. The DNA for the CDR3 is TGTGCCAGCAGTTTAGGGGCATCCAGCAATCAGCCCCAGCATTTT.

The chain employs TRBV2 and TRBJ2-1; 9 bases align to TRBD2. J was trimmed by 3 bases and V by 7 bases; bases with no gene match: 10. CDR3 length: 16 amino acids. CDR1 is SNHLY, CDR2 FYNNEI, per germline. CDR3 region: CASMFLLAGHYNEQFF. As DNA, the CDR3 is TGTGCCAGCATGTTTTTGCTAGCGGGACACTACAATGAGCAGTTCTTC.

The V gene is TRBV7-8, the J gene TRBJ2-2, with 10 bases matching TRBD2. The V and J ends lost 5 bases and 1 base, in that order; junction bases with no gene match: 1. This CDR3 region has 15 residues. Germline V CDR1 and CDR2: SGHVS, FQNEAQ. CDR3 nucleotide sequence: TGTGCCAGCAGCGGACTAGCGGTGAACACCGGGGAGCTGTTTTTT. The encoded protein is CASSGLAVNTGELFF.

The chain recombines TRBV7-6 with TRBJ2-7; D gene unclear. CDR3 length: 13 amino acids. Germline V gene sequence: CDR1 SGHVS, CDR2 FNYEAQ. V was cut by 2 bases and J by 3 bases, with 8 bases left in between. Here the CDR3 DNA reads TGTGCCAGCAGCTTATCCCTAGACTACGAGCAGTACTTC. As protein: CASSLSLDYEQYF. The full variable domain, in which reference TRBV7-6 and TRBJ2-7 provide the parts outside the CDR3, is GAGVSQSPRYKVTKRGQDVALRCDPISGHVSLYWYRQALGQGPEFLTYFNYEAQQDKSGLPNDRFSAERPEGSISTLTIQRTEQRDSAMYRCASSLSLDYEQYFGPGTRLTVT.

This clonotype was counted a few times. The rearrangement uses TRBV5-1 and TRBJ1-6, with D uncertain. Between the trimmed V and J ends, which lost 4 bases and 10 bases, there was a span of 12 bases. This CDR3 comprises 13 residues. CDR1 is SGHRS and CDR2 is YFSETQ in the germline V gene. The CDR3 sequence is CASSGELGSPLHF. Here the CDR3 DNA reads TGCGCCAGCAGCGGGGAACTGGGGTCACCCCTCCACTTT.

This clonotype showed up just a few times. The rearrangement uses TRBV7-2 and TRBJ2-3; 12 bases map to TRBD1. With V trimmed by 5 bases and J by 4 bases, 7 bases remained unmatched. The germline V gene encodes CDR1 SGHTA and CDR2 FQGNSA. The CDR3 extends over 16 amino acids. Here the CDR3 reads CASSVRDRGRPDTQYF. The CDR3 nucleotides read TGTGCCAGCAGCGTGCGGGACAGGGGGCGGCCAGATACGCAGTATTTT.

V and J are TRBV20-1 and TRBJ2-3, with TRBD2 as a possible D gene (5 bases). The V end lost 3 bases, the J end lost 4 bases, and 11 bases lay between the germline ends. CDR3 size: 13 residues. Germline V CDR1 and CDR2: DFQATT, SNEGSKA (reference sequence). The CDR3 sequence is CSASGNQADTQYF. The CDR3 coding sequence is TGCAGTGCTAGCGGGAATCAGGCAGATACGCAGTATTTT.

The chain uses TRBV7-9 and TRBJ2-5, with 9 bases fitting TRBD1. Germline CDR1 is SEHNR and CDR2 is FQNEAQ (reference sequence). The CDR3 sequence is 16 residues long. V shed 2 bases and J 1 base; nucleotides not matched to a gene: 5. CDR3 region: CASSLMGTGLQETQYF. In DNA, the CDR3 is TGTGCCAGCAGCTTAATGGGGACAGGGCTCCAAGAGACCCAGTACTTC.

This chain connects TRBV29-1 to TRBJ2-7; D is ambiguous. The germline V gene has CDR1 SQVTM and CDR2 ANQGSEA. The CDR3 sequence is 13 residues long. The ends were cut back, 2 bases at V and 2 bases at J, with 10 bases in the middle. This CDR3 is CSVESPRTYEQYF. CDR3 sequence (DNA): TGCAGCGTTGAATCCCCAAGGACCTACGAGCAGTACTTC.

V is TRBV7-8 and J is TRBJ2-7; 8 nucleotides agree with TRBD2. V shed 7 bases, J shed 4 bases, and the junction held 6 bases outside the gene matches. The CDR3 has 13 amino acids. Germline CDR1 and CDR2: SGHVS and FQNEAQ. CDR3 region: CASTAAGAYEQYF. The CDR3 DNA follows: TGTGCCAGCACGGCAGCGGGAGCTTACGAGCAGTACTTC. Full variable domain (rest looked up from reference TRBV7-8 and TRBJ2-7): GAGVSQSPRYKVAKRGQDVALRCDPISGHVSLFWYQQALGQGPEFLTYFQNEAQLDKSGLPSDRFFAERPEGSVSTLKIQRTQQEDSAVYLCASTAAGAYEQYFGPGTRLTVT.

The CDR3 protein is CSARTGSNQPQHF. The CDR3 coding sequence is TGCAGTGCGAGGACAGGGAGTAATCAGCCCCAGCATTTT. This chain connects TRBV20-1 to TRBJ1-5, with TRBD1 identical over 8 bases. The CDR3 is 13 residues long. The germline CDR1 and CDR2 sequences are DFQATT and SNEGSKA (reference sequence). V shed 6 bases, J shed 4 bases, and the junction held 5 bases outside the gene matches.

This clonotype was seen more than once but under ten times. The chain uses TRBV20-1 and TRBJ1-5; a weak D match, TRBD1 (5 bases). Between the trimmed V and J ends, which lost 5 bases and 6 bases, there was a span of 17 bases. Looked up from germline, CDR1 is DFQATT and CDR2 is SNEGSKA (reference sequence). The CDR3 length is 14 residues. This CDR3 reads CSASSGNWGQPQHF. Here the CDR3 DNA reads TGCAGTGCTTCCTCAGGGAATTGGGGTCAGCCCCAGCATTTT.

This chain links TRBV19 with TRBJ2-7, with D tentatively TRBD2 (5 bases). The CDR3 spans 15 residues. From germline, CDR1 is LNHDA and CDR2 SQIVND (reference sequence). V dropped 4 bases and J dropped 2 bases, with 15 bases sitting between them. The DNA of the CDR3 is TGTGCCAGTAGTACGCGAGCGGCCTCCGCCTACGAGCAGTACTTC. The encoded protein is CASSTRAASAYEQYF.